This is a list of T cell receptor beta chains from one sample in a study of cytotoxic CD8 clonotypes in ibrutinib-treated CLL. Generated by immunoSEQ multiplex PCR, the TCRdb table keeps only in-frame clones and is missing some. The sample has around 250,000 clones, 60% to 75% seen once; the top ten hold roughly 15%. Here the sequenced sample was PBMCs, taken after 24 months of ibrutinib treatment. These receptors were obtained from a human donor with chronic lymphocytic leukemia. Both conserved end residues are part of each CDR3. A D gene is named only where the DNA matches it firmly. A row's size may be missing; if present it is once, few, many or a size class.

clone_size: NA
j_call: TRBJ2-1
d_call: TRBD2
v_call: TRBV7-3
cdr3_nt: TGTGCCAGCAGCTTTATGAGCGGGACCCCTAATGAGCAGTTCTTC
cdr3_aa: CASSFMSGTPNEQFF

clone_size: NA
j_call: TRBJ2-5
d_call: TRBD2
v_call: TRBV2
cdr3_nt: TGTGCCAGCATAGCGGGAGCAAAAGAGACCCAGTACTTC
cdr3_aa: CASIAGAKETQYF

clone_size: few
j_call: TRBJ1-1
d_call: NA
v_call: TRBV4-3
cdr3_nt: TGCGCCAGCAGCCAAGATCTGGCGGAAAAGAACACTGAAGCTTTCTTT
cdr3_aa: CASSQDLAEKNTEAFF

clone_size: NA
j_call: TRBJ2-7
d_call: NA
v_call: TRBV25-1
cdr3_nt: TGTGCCAGCAGGGACTCCTACGAGCAGTACTTC
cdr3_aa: CASRDSYEQYF

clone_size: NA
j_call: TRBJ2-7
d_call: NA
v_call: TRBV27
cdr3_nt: TGTGCCAGCAGTTTAGGTCATTCTAACCCGACCTACGAGCAGTACTTC
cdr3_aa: CASSLGHSNPTYEQYF

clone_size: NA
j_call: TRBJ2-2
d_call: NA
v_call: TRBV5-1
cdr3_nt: TGCGCCAGCAGCTTGCCCCCCCTCACCGGGGAGCTGTTTTTT
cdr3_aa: CASSLPPLTGELFF

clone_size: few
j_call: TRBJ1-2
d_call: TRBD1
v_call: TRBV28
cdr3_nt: TGTGCCAGCAGAGGACAGGGGAGCTCATATGGCTACACCTTC
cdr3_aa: CASRGQGSSYGYTF

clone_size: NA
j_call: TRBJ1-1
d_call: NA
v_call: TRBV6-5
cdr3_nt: TGTGCCAGCAGTTATCCCCTGGGGACTGAAGCTTTCTTT
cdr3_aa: CASSYPLGTEAFF

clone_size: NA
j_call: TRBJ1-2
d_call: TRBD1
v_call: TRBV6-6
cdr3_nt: TGTGCCAGCAGCCGTGGGGGACAGACATCAAATGGCTACACCTTC
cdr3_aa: CASSRGGQTSNGYTF

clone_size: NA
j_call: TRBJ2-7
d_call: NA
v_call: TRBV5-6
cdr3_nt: TGTGCCAGCAGCTTGGACTTAACCTACGAGCAGTACTTC
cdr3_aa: CASSLDLTYEQYF